Listed here is a single TCR beta chain. Antigen: not known. In germline, CDR1 is LGHNT, CDR2 FRNRAP. The V end lost 7 bases, the J end lost 15 bases, and 19 bases lay between the germline ends. The CDR3 is made up of 12 amino acids. Using immunoSEQ multiplex PCR, the repertoire was profiled, and TCRdb retains in-frame clones only, with some absent. The sample records some 140,000 clones, around 84% being singletons. The data were obtained in a study of cytomegalovirus exposure and HLA in healthy donors. Regarding the study as a whole: It was confirmed in vitro that a few of the CMV-associated chains were specific for CMV antigens.

The chain uses TRBV12-5 and TRBJ1-5, with TRBD1 as a possible D gene (5 bases). The source is a human donor in good health. The sample consisted of PBMCs. Here the CDR3 DNA reads TGTGCTAGTGCCCTACGTGCGGGACCTCGGCATTTT. Encoded protein: CASALRAGPRHF.